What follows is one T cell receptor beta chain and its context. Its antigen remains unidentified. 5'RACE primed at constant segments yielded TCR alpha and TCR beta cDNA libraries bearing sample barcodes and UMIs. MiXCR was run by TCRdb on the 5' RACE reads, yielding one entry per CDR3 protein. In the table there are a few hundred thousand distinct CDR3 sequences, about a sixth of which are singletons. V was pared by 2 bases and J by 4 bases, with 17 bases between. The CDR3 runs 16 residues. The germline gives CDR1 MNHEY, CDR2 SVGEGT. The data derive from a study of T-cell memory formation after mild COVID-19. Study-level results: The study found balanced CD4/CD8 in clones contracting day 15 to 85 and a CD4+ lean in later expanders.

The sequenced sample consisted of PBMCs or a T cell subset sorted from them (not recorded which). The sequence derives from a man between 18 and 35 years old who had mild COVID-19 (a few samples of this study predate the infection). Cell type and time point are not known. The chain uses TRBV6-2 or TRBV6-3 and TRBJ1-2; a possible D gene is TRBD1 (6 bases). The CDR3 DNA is TGTGCCAGCAGTTACGGATTGGGGGGCCGCGCCTATGGCTACACCTTC. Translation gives CASSYGLGGRAYGYTF.